This T cell receptor (beta chain) stems from a study of shared clonotypes between healthy human individuals. Study information: CD4 naive cells filled three plates per donor, CD4 memory three, CD8 naive two and CD8 memory one.

Study conclusions and caveats: Sharing across four donors was seen in about 5% of naive CD4 clonotypes.

About this clone itself: Its antigen remains unidentified.

In the naive CD8 group, cells lacked CD45RO and were positively selected for CCR7, so terminally differentiated effector memory CD45RA+ cells were left out. The CDR3 contains 15 residues. Trimming pared 6 bases from V and 4 bases from J, leaving 22 bases between. Germline CDR1 reads SQVTM; CDR2 reads ANQGSEA. A deep-level run was used for the assay. Each sorted subset replicate got 200 ng genomic DNA, roughly 27,000 genomes. The assay was immunoSEQ multiplex PCR, and TCRdb's table has in-frame clones only and misses some. Among hundreds of thousands of clones listed, 80% to 95% were seen once. V is TRBV29-1 and J is TRBJ2-7, with a possible D match to TRBD2 (6 bases). The TCR originated in a man under 40 in good health. Sample: naive CD8+ T cells sorted from blood. In DNA form, the CDR3 reads TGCAGCGTCCAACGCCGGGACTTCGGGCGGTACGAGCAGTACTTC. Translation gives CSVQRRDFGRYEQYF.